A single sample is the source of the 21 T cell receptor beta chains below, sequenced in a study of OX40 agonist ivuxolimab in advanced cancers. The data were produced by immunoSEQ multiplex PCR, yet TCRdb's version contains in-frame clones alone and is incomplete. The table shows about 59,000 clones, with 80% to 90% occurring only once. Specimen: CD4+ or CD8+ T cells sorted from blood, collected in a trial of the OX40 agonist ivuxolimab. These receptors came from an adult with an advanced solid tumor such as melanoma, head and neck, liver or kidney cancer.

Here the CDR3 DNA reads TGTGCCAGCAGTCTCGGGGGACAGGGGGATCAGCCCCAGCATTTT. Encoded protein: CASSLGGQGDQPQHF. The chain recombines TRBV28 with TRBJ1-5, with TRBD1 identical over 11 bases. The CDR3 runs to 15 residues. The trim removed 5 bases at V and 5 bases at J, leaving 5 bases unmatched. Germline loops: CDR1 MDHEN, CDR2 SYDVKM.

The gene calls are TRBV6-1 and TRBJ1-1; D may be TRBD1 (5 bases). The ends were cut back, 4 bases at V and 0 bases at J, with 15 bases in the middle. Germline loops: CDR1 MNHNS, CDR2 SASEGT. The CDR3 is made up of 16 amino acids. The CDR3 spells CASSGPLQVMNTEAFF. The CDR3 DNA reads as TGTGCCAGCAGTGGACCCCTACAGGTTATGAACACTGAAGCTTTCTTT.

The chain employs TRBV7-2 and TRBJ1-1; D may be TRBD1 (5 bases). V lost 5 bases and J 1 base, leaving 11 bases between the germline ends. Germline V CDR1 and CDR2: SGHTA, FQGNSA. The CDR3 extends over 14 amino acids. The CDR3, as DNA: TGTGCCAGCAGCGTCGGAGGGGCGAACACTGAAGCTTTCTTT. It translates to CASSVGGANTEAFF.

This clone has a single count. This rearrangement joins TRBV7-9 to TRBJ1-1, with 7 bases identical to TRBD1. Germline V CDR1 and CDR2: SEHNR, FQNEAQ (reference sequence). Trimming removed 6 bases from V and 14 bases from J; junction bases left unmatched: 12. This CDR3 is 12 amino acids long. The CDR3: CASRGLGQVLFF. The CDR3 bases are TGTGCCAGCAGGGGCCTCGGACAGGTTTTATTCTTT.

V usage is TRBV30 and J usage is TRBJ2-5, with TRBD1 matching over 9 bases. The trim removed 5 bases at V and 1 base at J, leaving 8 bases unmatched. Germline CDR1 is GTSNPN and CDR2 is SVGIG (reference sequence). CDR3 length: 15 amino acids. The CDR3 is CAWGTGLRFQETQYF. For the CDR3, the DNA is TGTGCCTGGGGGACAGGGTTACGGTTCCAAGAGACCCAGTACTTC.

The chain is built from TRBV5-6 and TRBJ1-5, with D unclear. V was clipped by 1 base and J by 5 bases, with 7 bases between them. Germline V gene lookup returns CDR1 SGHDT and CDR2 YYEEEE. The CDR3 contains 13 residues. The CDR3 coding sequence is TGTGCCAGCAGCTTGCAATTAGATCAGCCCCAGCATTTT. It translates to CASSLQLDQPQHF.

The chain carries TRBV7-9 and TRBJ1-2; tentatively, D is TRBD1 (5 bases). The CDR3 is made up of 16 amino acids. Germline V gives CDR1 SEHNR, CDR2 FQNEAQ (reference sequence). Trimming pared 2 bases from V and 0 bases from J, leaving 13 bases between. The CDR3 bases are TGTGCCAGCAGCTTACCCCCGGGACTCTCTAACTATGGCTACACCTTC. Amino acids: CASSLPPGLSNYGYTF.

With regard to this clone: An end of the junction does not agree with germline; a read error may underlie this. This chain uses TRBV6-1 with TRBJ1-5; no definite D call. Germline V gives CDR1 MNHNS, CDR2 SASEGT. This CDR3 has 18 residues. The CDR3 sequence: CAISENGSAGLGNQPQHF. DNA of the CDR3: TGTGCCATCAGTGAGAATGGCAGCGCAGGATTGGGCAATCAGCCCCAGCATTTT.

The genes are TRBV19 and TRBJ2-3; 13 positions agree with TRBD2. This CDR3 contains 16 residues. Germline-derived CDR1 and CDR2 are LNHDA and SQIVND (reference sequence). J was trimmed by 3 bases and V by 6 bases; bases with no gene match: 6. CDR3 coding DNA: TGTGCCAGTAGAAGTCGGACTAGCGGGAGTACAGATACGCAGTATTTT. Its translation: CASRSRTSGSTDTQYF.

The J gene is TRBJ2-5, the V gene TRBV6-1; possibly TRBD1 for D (5 bases). Looked up from germline, CDR1 is MNHNS and CDR2 is SASEGT. The CDR3 totals 16 residues. Deletions cut 2 bases from V and 7 bases from J, with 20 bases between. CDR3 bases: TGTGCCAGCAGTGAACCCCTTTCAGGGCGGCCGGGGACCCAGTACTTC. It specifies CASSEPLSGRPGTQYF.

The chain employs TRBV21-1 and TRBJ1-5; the table's D gene call, TRBD1, was not cross checked with the DNA. TRBV21-1 is recorded as a pseudogene. The CDR3 sequence is 17 residues long. The CDR3 loop is CASSKGDGQPSGQPQHF. Here the CDR3 DNA reads TGTGCCAGCAGCAAAGGAGACGGACAGCCCTCGGGGCAGCCCCAGCATTTT.

This sequence joins TRBV5-5 and TRBJ1-1; a weak D match, TRBD1 (5 bases). V was trimmed by 4 bases and J by 2 bases, leaving 18 bases between them. The CDR3 length is 16 residues. CDR1 is SGHKS and CDR2 is YYEKEE in the germline V gene (reference sequence). As DNA, the CDR3 is TGTGCCAGCAGCCACGGGACGACCAGAAGTAACACTGAAGCTTTCTTT. Its translation: CASSHGTTRSNTEAFF.

The V call is TRBV7-2, the J call TRBJ2-5; D call uncertain. Germline V gives CDR1 SGHTA, CDR2 FQGNSA. Trimming took off 0 bases at V and 5 bases at J, with 10 bases between the two ends. The CDR3 totals 14 residues. The CDR3 DNA sequence: TGTGCCAGCAGCTTAGCACCCTACGGGGAGACCCAGTACTTC. It translates to CASSLAPYGETQYF.

The chain carries TRBV19 and TRBJ2-6; unclear D gene. Germline V gene data show CDR1 as LNHDA and CDR2 as SQIVND (reference sequence). Deletions cut 1 base from V and 0 bases from J, with 7 bases between. CDR3 length: 16 amino acids. The CDR3 protein is CASSIGPVSGANVLTF. Written as DNA, the CDR3 is TGTGCCAGTAGTATAGGGCCGGTCTCTGGGGCCAACGTCCTGACTTTC.

There are a few counts of this clone. This rearrangement joins TRBV6-1 to TRBJ2-3; D not certain. From germline, CDR1 is MNHNS and CDR2 SASEGT. V shed 2 bases and J shed 4 bases, with 7 bases lying between them. This CDR3 is built from 13 residues. The DNA for the CDR3 is TGTGCCAGCAGTGAAACGTATTCAGATACGCAGTATTTT. Encoded protein: CASSETYSDTQYF.

V usage is TRBV29-1 and J usage is TRBJ1-2; TRBD1 is a possible D gene (5 bases). The CDR3 length is 13 residues. Per germline, CDR1 SQVTM and CDR2 ANQGSEA. The DNA for the CDR3 is TGCAGTTCTCTCGTGGGACTCGACTATGGCTACACCTTC. Protein product: CSSLVGLDYGYTF.

This clone has more than one count but fewer than ten. The chain recombines TRBV7-2 with TRBJ2-1; tentatively, D is TRBD2 (5 bases). Germline loops: CDR1 SGHTA, CDR2 FQGNSA. The V end was cut by 2 bases, the J end by 10 bases, with 12 bases between. The CDR3 has 13 residues. Written as DNA, the CDR3 is TGTGCCAGCAGCTTAACCGGGATGTGGGAGCAGTTCTTC. Its translation is CASSLTGMWEQFF.

The chain combines TRBV5-1 with TRBJ1-4; 10 positions match TRBD1. Trimming took 1 base from V and 8 from J; bases not matched to a gene: 8. The length of the CDR3 is 16 residues. CDR1 is SGHRS and CDR2 is YFSETQ in the germline V gene. The CDR3 sequence is CASSLYPPGQGEKLFF. The CDR3 coding sequence is TGCGCCAGCAGCTTGTACCCACCGGGACAGGGGGAAAAACTGTTTTTT. The variable domain in full, completed from reference TRBV5-1 and TRBJ1-4, reads KAGVTQTPRYLIKTRGQQVTLSCSPISGHRSVSWYQQTPGQGLQFLFEYFSETQRNKGNFPGRFSGRQFSNSRSEMNVSTLELGDSALYLCASSLYPPGQGEKLFFGSGTQLSVL.

The chain couples TRBV11-1 to TRBJ2-1; D may be TRBD2 (6 bases). This CDR3 has 14 residues. V lost 2 bases and J 3 bases, leaving 8 bases between the germline ends. Germline values: CDR1 SGHAT, CDR2 FQDESV (reference sequence). As DNA, the CDR3 is TGTGCCAGCAGCTTAAGGACTATCTACAATGAGCAGTTCTTC. Translating gives CASSLRTIYNEQFF.

In its sample, this clone was seen a few times. The chain couples TRBV7-9 to TRBJ2-7; no clear D. The CDR3 is 13 residues long. Germline CDR1 is SEHNR and CDR2 is FQNEAQ (reference sequence). Trimming stripped 6 bases from V and 5 bases from J, with 14 bases between. CDR3 bases: TGTGCCAGCAGTCGGCTCACCTCGGACGAGCAGTACTTC. Translated: CASSRLTSDEQYF.

The table lists this clone with a count of one. The chain combines TRBV6-1 with TRBJ2-3; D is unresolved. The V and J ends lost 8 bases and 7 bases respectively, with 10 bases between them. This CDR3 has 11 residues. Looked up from germline, CDR1 is MNHNS and CDR2 is SASEGT. The DNA for the CDR3 is TGTGCCAGCGCGGTACCGTATACGCAGTATTTT. Encoded protein: CASAVPYTQYF.